This T cell receptor (beta chain) was recovered during a study of PD-1 blockade in classical Hodgkin lymphoma. This CDR3 has 16 amino acids. Germline CDR1 is MDHEN and CDR2 is SYDVKM. With 1 base removed from V and 0 bases from J, the gap between germline ends came to 11 bases. Here immunoSEQ multiplex PCR was the method, and the copy in TCRdb shows in-frame clones only, minus some. The sample consists of approximately 20,000 clones, approximately 87% of them appearing once. The time point is: cycle 4 day 1 (C4D1), after more than five weeks of nivolumab. Relapse was seen in all patients after autologous stem cell transplantation, and brentuximab vedotin exposure was variable. With magnetic negative selection, CD4+ T cells were purified from PBMCs that had been thawed.

This TCR was sampled from a human donor with classical Hodgkin lymphoma. The J gene is TRBJ2-3, the V gene TRBV28; unclear D gene. The source material was CD4+ T cells from blood, sampled before the fourth cycle of nivolumab. CDR3 residues: CASSLLLGISTDTQYF. CDR3 coding DNA: TGTGCCAGCAGTTTATTACTGGGTATAAGCACAGATACGCAGTATTTT.